The 27 T cell receptor beta chains below were found in one sample sequenced in a study of shared clonotypes between healthy human individuals (dated by TCRdb to about 2020). The protocol used for the library was the immunoSEQ multiplex PCR assay. The table comes from immuneACCESS by way of TCRdb, which keeps in-frame sequences with V and J called. Part of the clones is missing from these tables; in studies checked, under half for an unresolved V gene and the rest for unknown reasons. The sample includes approximately 1.4 million clones, with 95% to 99% observed a single time. 0.45% of the sample is taken by the ten largest. Sequencing was done on a sample of naive CD4+ T cells sorted from blood. This specimen's cell subset or site label, per the study, means: CD45RA+ positively selected. Every receptor here comes from a man aged 30 to 45 in good health.

CDR3 region: CASSNTGGLNYGYTF. For the CDR3, the DNA is TGTGCCAGCAGCAACACAGGGGGCCTCAACTATGGCTACACCTTC. The chain employs TRBV7-2 and TRBJ1-2; 9 bases are shared with TRBD1. V gave up 5 bases and J gave up 2 bases; unmatched junction bases: 6. CDR1 is SGHTA, CDR2 FQGNSA, per germline. The CDR3 consists of 15 residues.

This sequence joins TRBV7-2 and TRBJ2-3; D not resolved. The V end lost 4 bases, the J end lost 2 bases, and 7 bases lay between the germline ends. This CDR3 has 13 residues. The germline CDR1 and CDR2 sequences are SGHTA and FQGNSA. CDR3 protein: CASSSSPTDTQYF. The CDR3 coding sequence is TGTGCCAGCAGCTCCTCCCCCACAGATACGCAGTATTTT.

In the case of this clone: The same CDR3 arises from other DNA sequences in this sample as well. This sequence joins TRBV20-1 and TRBJ2-7; D not resolved. The germline CDR1 and CDR2 sequences are DFQATT and SNEGSKA (reference sequence). Trimming left V 6 bases short and J 5 bases short, with 11 bases between. This CDR3 has 11 amino acids. The CDR3 sequence: CSARLRDEQYF. Here the CDR3 DNA reads TGCAGTGCCAGGCTACGGGACGAGCAGTACTTC.

The gene calls are TRBV6-5 and TRBJ1-5, with TRBD1 as a possible D gene (5 bases). CDR1 and CDR2 from the germline V gene are MNHEY and SVGAGI. This CDR3 has 15 amino acids. The ends were cut back, 0 bases at V and 6 bases at J, with 12 bases in the middle. CDR3 loop: CASSYSIRDGQPQHF. The CDR3 bases are TGTGCCAGCAGTTACTCGATCAGGGACGGTCAGCCCCAGCATTTT.

This chain links TRBV28 with TRBJ2-7; 9 nucleotides align to TRBD2. The CDR3 spans 15 residues. The germline V gene has CDR1 MDHEN and CDR2 SYDVKM. The ends lost 2 bases at V and 4 bases at J; junction bases unmatched: 6. Here the CDR3 DNA reads TGTGCCAGCAGTTTAGCGGGAGGGCCATTATACGAGCAGTACTTC. It encodes CASSLAGGPLYEQYF.

V gene TRBV19 combines with J gene TRBJ1-2; the match to TRBD1 covers 9 bases. CDR1 and CDR2 from the germline V gene are LNHDA and SQIVND (reference sequence). This CDR3 is built from 13 residues. The V gene end was trimmed by 9 bases and the J gene end by 6 bases; junction bases not matched to a gene: 8. The CDR3 sequence is CASTRTGAHGYTF. In nucleotides, the CDR3 is TGTGCCAGCACCCGGACAGGGGCACATGGCTACACCTTC.

The V gene is TRBV4-1, the J gene TRBJ1-4; D call uncertain. Germline CDR1 and CDR2: MGHRA and YSYEKL. Trimming removed 1 base at V and 7 bases at J, with 4 bases between. The CDR3 loop spans 12 amino acids. CDR3 nucleotides: TGCGCCAGCAGCCAAGGTTTTGAAAAACTGTTTTTT. It is translated as CASSQGFEKLFF.

This clone is a singleton in its sample. The V call is TRBV10-3, the J call TRBJ2-2; D call uncertain. Germline V gene lookup returns CDR1 ENHRY and CDR2 SYGVKD. This CDR3 has 15 amino acids. The ends were cut back, 3 bases at V and 1 base at J, with 9 bases in the middle. CDR3 sequence (DNA): TGTGCCATCAGTGAACCTGGAATGAACACCGGGGAGCTGTTTTTT. Its protein product is CAISEPGMNTGELFF.

J is TRBJ2-7 and V is TRBV11-2; D remains unclear. With 3 bases removed from V and 7 bases from J, the gap between germline ends came to 19 bases. Per germline, CDR1 SGHAT and CDR2 FQNNGV. The CDR3 has 15 amino acids. CDR3 sequence (DNA): TGTGCCAGCAGCTTCGGTGGGGTCCAGCTTTTAGAGCAGTACTTC. Protein: CASSFGGVQLLEQYF.

This chain links TRBV5-4 with TRBJ2-4, with D tentatively TRBD1 or TRBD2 (5 bases each). The germline V gene encodes CDR1 SGHNT and CDR2 YYREEE (reference sequence). The length of the CDR3 is 14 residues. V shed 6 bases and J shed 8 bases, with 18 bases lying between them. DNA for the CDR3: TGTGCCAGCACTCCGGGATTAGGGGTGGACATTCAGTACTTC. It encodes CASTPGLGVDIQYF.

Comment on this clone: Other DNA sequences in the sample encode the same CDR3. V gene TRBV18 combines with J gene TRBJ2-6; D gene ambiguous. Trimming took off 1 base at V and 0 bases at J, with 7 bases between the two ends. CDR1 and CDR2 from the germline V gene are KGHSH and LQKENI. This CDR3 has 16 amino acids. CDR3 protein: CASSPLQSSGANVLTF. The CDR3 nucleotides are TGTGCCAGCTCACCACTTCAGAGCTCTGGGGCCAACGTCCTGACTTTC.

The chain is built from TRBV29-1 and TRBJ2-3, with 8 positions matching TRBD2. CDR3 length: 15 amino acids. The germline V gene encodes CDR1 SQVTM and CDR2 ANQGSEA. V shed 4 bases, J shed 2 bases, and the junction held 8 bases outside the gene matches. CDR3 region: CSVVPTGGPTDTQYF. In DNA form, the CDR3 reads TGCAGCGTTGTCCCCACGGGAGGGCCCACAGATACGCAGTATTTT.

The chain employs TRBV6-4 and TRBJ2-1, with 12 bases fitting TRBD2. Germline values: CDR1 MRHNA, CDR2 SNTAGT. CDR3 length equals 16 residues. V was clipped by 4 bases and J by 7 bases; unmatched bases: 8. Written as DNA, the CDR3 is TGTGCCAGCAGTGGGCCTCTAGCGGGAGGGGGGAATGAGCAGTTCTTC. It translates to CASSGPLAGGGNEQFF.

This chain uses TRBV10-3 with TRBJ1-1; D remains ambiguous. Germline V gives CDR1 ENHRY, CDR2 SYGVKD. Trimming removed 8 bases at V and 5 bases at J, with 18 bases between. The CDR3 contains 14 residues. As DNA, the CDR3 is TGTGCCATCGCTATGAAATTGGGGAGAACTGAAGCTTTCTTT. Protein product: CAIAMKLGRTEAFF.

This clone was detected once. This chain links TRBV7-8 with TRBJ2-7; no definite D call. CDR3 size: 13 residues. CDR1 and CDR2 from the germline V gene are SGHVS and FQNEAQ. The ends were cut back, 4 bases at V and 0 bases at J, with 7 bases in the middle. This chain's CDR3 is CASSYPVSYEQYF. DNA for the CDR3: TGTGCCAGCAGCTATCCGGTCTCCTACGAGCAGTACTTC.

V and J are TRBV18 and TRBJ2-7; no clear D. With 0 bases removed from V and 3 bases from J, the gap between germline ends came to 9 bases. Germline V CDR1 and CDR2: KGHSH, LQKENI. The CDR3 has 14 residues. CDR3 DNA sequence: TGTGCCAGCTCACCACCGAGTAGCTACTACGAGCAGTACTTC. This encodes CASSPPSSYYEQYF. Looking up the rest from reference TRBV18 and TRBJ2-7 gives the full variable domain: NAGVMQNPRHLVRRRGQEARLRCSPMKGHSHVYWYRQLPEEGLKFMVYLQKENIIDESGMPKERFSAEFPKEGPSILRIQQVVRGDSAAYFCASSPPSSYYEQYFGPGTRLTVT.

This sequence joins TRBV12-5 and TRBJ2-2; weak D call: TRBD1 (6 bases). Germline V gene data show CDR1 as LGHNT and CDR2 as FRNRAP. The CDR3 consists of 15 residues. V lost 0 bases and J 5 bases, leaving 10 bases between the germline ends. The CDR3 protein is CASGLVRQGTGELFF. As DNA, the CDR3 is TGTGCTAGTGGTTTGGTACGGCAGGGGACCGGGGAGCTGTTTTTT.

CDR3 sequence: CASSLAGTPHNEQFF. CDR3 nucleotides: TGTGCCAGCAGCTTAGCGGGGACCCCCCACAATGAGCAGTTCTTC. The chain links TRBV7-2 to TRBJ2-1; D could derive from TRBD1 or TRBD2 (5 bases each). Germline CDR1 reads SGHTA; CDR2 reads FQGNSA. V dropped 0 bases and J dropped 5 bases, with 11 bases sitting between them. CDR3 length equals 15 residues.

V is TRBV18 and J is TRBJ2-7; D not resolved. The CDR3 length is 14 residues. Germline assignment: CDR1 KGHSH and CDR2 LQKENI. The V end lost 3 bases, the J end lost 1 base, and 10 bases lay between the germline ends. CDR3 nucleotides: TGTGCCAGCTCACCTGGTTGGGGTTCCTACGAGCAGTACTTC. Its translation is CASSPGWGSYEQYF.

The rearrangement links TRBV5-4 to TRBJ1-5; the D is unclear. CDR3 length: 13 residues. Trimming stripped 1 base from V and 1 base from J, with 3 bases between. Germline V gene lookup returns CDR1 SGHNT and CDR2 YYREEE (reference sequence). CDR3 residues: CASSLNSNQPQHF. The CDR3 DNA reads TGTGCCAGCAGCTTGAACAGCAATCAGCCCCAGCATTTT.

The chain employs TRBV5-1 and TRBJ2-7, with 8 bases lining up with TRBD1. Looked up from germline, CDR1 is SGHRS and CDR2 is YFSETQ. The CDR3 loop spans 16 amino acids. V shed 4 bases and J 2 bases; nucleotides not matched to a gene: 11. This chain's CDR3 is CASSEPGGTGTYEQYF. CDR3 nucleotides: TGCGCCAGCAGCGAACCCGGAGGGACAGGCACCTACGAGCAGTACTTC.

The V and J genes are TRBV5-1 and TRBJ2-3; D is perhaps TRBD1 (5 bases). CDR1 is SGHRS, CDR2 YFSETQ, per germline. Trimming cost V 0 bases and J 0 bases, with 11 bases left between them. This CDR3 contains 16 residues. CDR3 amino acids: CASSLGAGRSTDTQYF. The CDR3 bases are TGCGCCAGCAGCTTGGGAGCAGGGCGAAGCACAGATACGCAGTATTTT.

The CDR3 DNA reads TGTGCCAGCAGTCAAGGGTCGATGAACACTGAAGCTTTCTTT. Translated, it gives CASSQGSMNTEAFF. The chain is built from TRBV27 and TRBJ1-1; D remains ambiguous. Between the trimmed V and J ends, which lost 5 bases and 0 bases, there was a span of 10 bases. CDR1 MNHEY and CDR2 SMNVEV come from the germline V gene (reference sequence). This CDR3 region has 14 residues.

The chain carries TRBV5-1 and TRBJ1-5, with D hard to call. There are 13 residues in the CDR3. V gave up 4 bases and J gave up 6 bases, with 11 bases separating them. The V gene's germline CDR1 is SGHRS and CDR2 YFSETQ. CDR3 DNA sequence: TGCGCCAGCAGCACCGGGGTTGGTCAGCCCCAGCATTTT. This gives the protein CASSTGVGQPQHF.

The chain combines TRBV10-1 with TRBJ2-2; 7 bases match TRBD2. J gave up 7 bases and V 8 bases, and 4 bases lay outside the gene matches. The germline V gene has CDR1 WNHNN and CDR2 SYGVQD (reference sequence). The length of the CDR3 is 12 residues. The CDR3, as DNA: TGCGCCAGCTCCCGGGGGGTCGGGGAGCTGTTTTTT. Translation: CASSRGVGELFF.

The CDR3 DNA sequence: TGTGCCAGCAGCCCCCGGGGGTCGGCGGCCCACCCTTATGAAAAACTGTTTTTT. Protein: CASSPRGSAAHPYEKLFF. The J gene is TRBJ1-4, the V gene TRBV7-9; D is perhaps TRBD1 (5 bases). Germline loops: CDR1 SEHNR, CDR2 FQNEAQ (reference sequence). Between the trimmed V and J ends, which lost 5 bases and 6 bases, there was a span of 25 bases. CDR3 length equals 18 residues.

The V and J genes are TRBV7-9 and TRBJ2-1; the D gene is possibly TRBD1 (6 bases). Germline-derived CDR1 and CDR2 are SEHNR and FQNEAQ (reference sequence). The ends were cut back, 3 bases at V and 4 bases at J, with 10 bases in the middle. CDR3 length equals 14 residues. CDR3 protein: CASSFTTGYNEQFF. CDR3 DNA sequence: TGTGCCAGCAGCTTTACAACAGGGTACAATGAGCAGTTCTTC.